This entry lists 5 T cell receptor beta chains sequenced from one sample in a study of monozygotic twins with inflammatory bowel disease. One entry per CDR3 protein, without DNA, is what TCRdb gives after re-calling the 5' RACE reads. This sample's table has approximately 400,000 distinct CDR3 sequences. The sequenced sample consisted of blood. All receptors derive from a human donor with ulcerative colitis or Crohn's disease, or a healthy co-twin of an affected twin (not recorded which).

The CDR3: CASSRDRLNTGELFF. The V and J genes are TRBV7-2 and TRBJ2-2; the D call from TCRdb, TRBD1, cannot be confirmed without DNA. This CDR3 has 15 amino acids. Germline CDR1 SGHTA, CDR2 FQGNSA.

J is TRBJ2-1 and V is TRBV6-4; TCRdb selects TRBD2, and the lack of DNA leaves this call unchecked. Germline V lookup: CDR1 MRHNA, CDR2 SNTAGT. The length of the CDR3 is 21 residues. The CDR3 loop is CASSHPTSGSLYKLIKNEQFF.

This CDR3 is CASSPLGGWRGGRHTQYF. This chain connects TRBV11-2 to TRBJ2-3; there is no DNA to check the TCRdb D call of TRBD2. Germline assignment: CDR1 SGHAT and CDR2 FQNNGV. The CDR3 is 18 residues long.

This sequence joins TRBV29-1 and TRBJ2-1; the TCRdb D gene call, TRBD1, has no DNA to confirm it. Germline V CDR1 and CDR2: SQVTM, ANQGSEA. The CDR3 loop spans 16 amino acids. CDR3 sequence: CSVARVGGGAYNEQFF.

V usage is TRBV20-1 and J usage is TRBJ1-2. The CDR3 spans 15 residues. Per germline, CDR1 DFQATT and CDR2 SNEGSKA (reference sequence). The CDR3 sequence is CSARDLRVGDYGYTF.